The 15 T cell receptor beta chains given below trace back to one sample, sequenced in a study of cytomegalovirus exposure and HLA in healthy donors. PCR employed 60 Vbeta and 13 Jbeta primers. Assay used: immunoSEQ multiplex PCR; TCRdb lists only in-frame clones, some missing. The sample yields 110,000 or so clones, over 65% seen once. Sequences were obtained from PBMCs. All receptors come from a female donor in good health and CMV-seronegative.

V is TRBV5-4 and J is TRBJ2-5; D ambiguous. The CDR3 is 13 residues long. CDR1 SGHNT and CDR2 YYREEE come from the germline V gene (reference sequence). V was pared by 4 bases and J by 0 bases, with 7 bases between. CDR3 amino acids: CASSPEYQETQYF. CDR3 sequence (DNA): TGTGCCAGCAGCCCGGAGTACCAAGAGACCCAGTACTTC.

This rearrangement joins TRBV27 to TRBJ2-2; 8 nucleotides match TRBD1. Trimming took 4 bases from V and 5 from J; bases not matched to a gene: 12. Germline-derived CDR1 and CDR2 are MNHEY and SMNVEV (reference sequence). CDR3 length: 17 amino acids. The CDR3 DNA sequence: TGTGCCAGCAGTTCGCCTTCTAGACAGGGGAGGACCGGGGAGCTGTTTTTT. It translates to CASSSPSRQGRTGELFF.

The chain links TRBV6-1 to TRBJ2-3; no reliable D call. Germline V gene sequence: CDR1 MNHNS, CDR2 SASEGT. The ends were cut back, 3 bases at V and 6 bases at J, with 25 bases in the middle. This CDR3 comprises 18 residues. This chain's CDR3 is CASSDEPAGSAVLDTQYF. Written as DNA, the CDR3 is TGTGCCAGCAGTGATGAACCGGCCGGGTCGGCAGTTTTGGATACGCAGTATTTT.

The V gene is TRBV11-2, the J gene TRBJ1-6; 8 bases fit TRBD1. J gave up 3 bases and V 4 bases, and 2 bases lay outside the gene matches. CDR1 SGHAT and CDR2 FQNNGV come from the germline V gene. The CDR3 totals 15 residues. The chain's CDR3 is CASSSGQVYNSPLHF. The CDR3 coding sequence is TGTGCCAGCAGCTCGGGACAGGTCTATAATTCACCCCTCCACTTT.

This chain connects TRBV30 to TRBJ1-5; D is uncertain. Trimming stripped 2 bases from V and 1 base from J, with 9 bases between. This CDR3 contains 14 residues. Germline V lookup: CDR1 GTSNPN, CDR2 SVGIG (reference sequence). The CDR3, as DNA: TGTGCCTGGAGTCATAGTAGCAGCAATCAGCCCCAGCATTTT. This gives the protein CAWSHSSSNQPQHF. Together with reference TRBV30 and TRBJ1-5, the CDR3 gives the full variable domain: SQTIHQWPATLVQPVGSPLSLECTVEGTSNPNLYWYRQAAGRGLQLLFYSVGIGQISSEVPQNLSASRPQDRQFILSSKKLLLSDSGFYLCAWSHSSSNQPQHFGDGTRLSIL.

The chain combines TRBV7-9 with TRBJ1-3; unclear D gene. CDR3 length: 14 amino acids. Germline loops: CDR1 SEHNR, CDR2 FQNEAQ (reference sequence). Trimming cost V 1 base and J 0 bases, with 4 bases left between them. This CDR3 reads CASSLDISGNTIYF. CDR3 nucleotides: TGTGCCAGCAGCTTAGACATCTCTGGAAACACCATATATTTT.

V usage is TRBV18 and J usage is TRBJ2-5; no clear D gene. The ends were cut back, 0 bases at V and 0 bases at J, with 5 bases in the middle. The CDR3 has 14 residues. Germline CDR1 KGHSH, CDR2 LQKENI. CDR3 coding DNA: TGTGCCAGCTCACCACCGAGTAACCAAGAGACCCAGTACTTC. Translating it yields CASSPPSNQETQYF.

The J gene is TRBJ1-1, the V gene TRBV10-1; no reliable D call. There are 16 residues in the CDR3. V was shortened by 9 bases and J by 1 base, with 21 bases between the two germline ends. Per the germline V gene, CDR1 is WNHNN and CDR2 is SYGVQD (reference sequence). Written as DNA, the CDR3 is TGCGCCAGGACCCAGACTGGAGGGAAGGGGAACACTGAAGCTTTCTTT. It encodes CARTQTGGKGNTEAFF.

The chain is built from TRBV15 and TRBJ2-1, with D possibly TRBD2 on 6 matching bases. The CDR3 runs 14 residues. Looked up from germline, CDR1 is LNHNV and CDR2 is YYDKDF (reference sequence). The V and J ends lost 5 bases and 7 bases respectively, with 15 bases between them. The CDR3 loop reads CATSGGRSGNEQFF. DNA of the CDR3: TGTGCCACCAGCGGGGGGAGGTCTGGGAATGAGCAGTTCTTC.

J is TRBJ2-5 and V is TRBV14, with 9 bases aligning to TRBD2. Per germline, CDR1 SGHDN and CDR2 FVKESK. The length of the CDR3 is 20 residues. The J segment lost 1 base and the V segment lost 1 base, leaving 16 bases of the junction unmatched. The CDR3 sequence is CASSQAPWRLAERSQETQYF. CDR3 DNA: TGTGCCAGCAGCCAAGCCCCGTGGCGACTAGCGGAACGCTCCCAAGAGACCCAGTACTTC.

This rearrangement joins TRBV6-6 to TRBJ2-7; TRBD2 matches at 8 bases. V shed 1 base, J shed 1 base, and the junction held 3 bases outside the gene matches. CDR3 length: 15 residues. Germline V gives CDR1 MNHNY, CDR2 SVGAGI (reference sequence). DNA for the CDR3: TGTGCCAGCAGTTACTATAGCGGGGTTTCCTACGAGCAGTACTTC. Amino acids: CASSYYSGVSYEQYF.

The chain carries TRBV19 and TRBJ1-6; tentative D call: TRBD1 (6 bases). Germline V CDR1 and CDR2: LNHDA, SQIVND (reference sequence). This CDR3 has 16 residues. V was clipped by 6 bases and J by 6 bases, with 18 bases between them. This CDR3 is CASRSGAQGSNSPLHF. CDR3 DNA: TGTGCCAGTAGGTCTGGGGCACAGGGCTCTAATTCACCCCTCCACTTT. The full variable domain, with the rest looked up from reference TRBV19 and TRBJ1-6, is DGGITQSPKYLFRKEGQNVTLSCEQNLNHDAMYWYRQDPGQGLRLIYYSQIVNDFQKGDIAEGYSVSREKKESFPLTVTSAQKNPTAFYLCASRSGAQGSNSPLHFGNGTRLTVT.

V is TRBV5-5 and J is TRBJ2-2, with D tentatively TRBD2 (5 bases). Germline V lookup: CDR1 SGHKS, CDR2 YYEKEE (reference sequence). The CDR3 loop spans 15 amino acids. Deletions cut 4 bases from V and 3 bases from J, with 13 bases between. CDR3 nucleotides: TGTGCCAGCAGCCCGCAGGTCGGGGACACCGGGGAGCTGTTTTTT. As protein: CASSPQVGDTGELFF.

This chain uses TRBV27 with TRBJ1-5; D not certain. The V end lost 4 bases, the J end lost 9 bases, and 10 bases lay between the germline ends. The CDR3 length is 12 residues. CDR1 is MNHEY and CDR2 is SMNVEV in the germline V gene (reference sequence). CDR3 loop: CASSSLPWPQHF. The CDR3 DNA is TGTGCCAGCAGTTCCCTCCCGTGGCCCCAGCATTTT.

The rearrangement uses TRBV19 and TRBJ1-4; 7 positions agree with TRBD1. Trimming at V came to 7 bases and at J to 3 bases, leaving 8 bases not matched to a gene. The CDR3 runs to 15 residues. Germline V CDR1 and CDR2: LNHDA, SQIVND (reference sequence). The CDR3 bases are TGTGCCAGTAAACCGTACAGGGGCTCTAATGAAAAACTGTTTTTT. Translating gives CASKPYRGSNEKLFF.